Sequencing of this T cell receptor beta chain was carried out in a study of T-cell reconstitution after alpha-beta-depleted transplantation in children. Study-wide findings and caveats: For some patients, TCRbeta diversity was high at day 60 because of recipient T cells and thymic progenitors that survived. After one year, T-cell counts and TCRbeta diversity mostly came from new T cells. Several hundred expanded graft clones reportedly gave rise to the alpha-beta T cells present about two months after transplant.

In its sample, this clonotype was seen a few times. Its antigen is as yet unknown. The CDR3 length is 15 residues. The ends were cut back, 0 bases at V and 3 bases at J, with 9 bases in the middle. Germline CDR1 is SGHRS and CDR2 is YFSETQ. The TCRbeta library incorporated unique molecular identifiers. One entry per CDR3 protein, called by TCRdb with MiXCR from the PCR reads. The sample consists of roughly 570,000 distinct CDR3 sequences, roughly 27% of them appearing once. This receptor was obtained from a boy under two years old with Wiskott-Aldrich syndrome, due to receive a stem cell transplant. The sequencing here drew on PBMCs, taken before TCRalphabeta/CD19-depleted stem cell transplant. J is TRBJ2-2 and V is TRBV5-1; D is undetermined. In DNA form, the CDR3 reads TGCGCCAGCAGCTTGGAAACTTTTTACACCGGGGAGCTGTTTTTT. It codes for CASSLETFYTGELFF. The full variable domain, in which reference TRBV5-1 and TRBJ2-2 provide the parts outside the CDR3, is KAGVTQTPRYLIKTRGQQVTLSCSPISGHRSVSWYQQTPGQGLQFLFEYFSETQRNKGNFPGRFSGRQFSNSRSEMNVSTLELGDSALYLCASSLETFYTGELFFGEGSRLTVL.